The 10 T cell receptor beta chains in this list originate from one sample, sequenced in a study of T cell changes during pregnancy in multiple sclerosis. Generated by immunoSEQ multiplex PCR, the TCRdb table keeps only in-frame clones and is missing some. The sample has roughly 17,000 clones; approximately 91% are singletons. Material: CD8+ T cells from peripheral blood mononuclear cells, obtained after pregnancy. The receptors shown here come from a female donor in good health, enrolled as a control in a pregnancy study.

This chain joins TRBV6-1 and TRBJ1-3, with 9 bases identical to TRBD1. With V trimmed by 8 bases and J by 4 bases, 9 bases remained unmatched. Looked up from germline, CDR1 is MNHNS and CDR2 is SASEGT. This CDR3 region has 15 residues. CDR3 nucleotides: TGTGCCAGCTTTTACTGGGACAGGGCAGGAAACACCATATATTTT. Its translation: CASFYWDRAGNTIYF.

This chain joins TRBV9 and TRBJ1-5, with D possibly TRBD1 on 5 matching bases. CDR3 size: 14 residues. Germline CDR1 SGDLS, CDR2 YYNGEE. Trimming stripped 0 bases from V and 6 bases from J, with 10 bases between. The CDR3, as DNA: TGTGCCAGCAGCGTAGGGGGGGGGACTCAGCCCCAGCATTTT. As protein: CASSVGGGTQPQHF. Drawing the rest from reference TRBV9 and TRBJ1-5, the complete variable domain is DSGVTQTPKHLITATGQRVTLRCSPRSGDLSVYWYQQSLDQGLQFLIQYYNGEERAKGNILERFSAQQFPDLHSELNLSSLELGDSALYFCASSVGGGTQPQHFGDGTRLSIL.

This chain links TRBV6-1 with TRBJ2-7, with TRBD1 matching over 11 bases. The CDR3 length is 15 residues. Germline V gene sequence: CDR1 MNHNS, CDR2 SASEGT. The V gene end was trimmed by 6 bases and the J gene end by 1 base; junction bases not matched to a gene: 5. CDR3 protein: CASSAGTGGSYEQYF. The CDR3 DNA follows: TGTGCCAGCAGCGCCGGGACAGGGGGATCCTACGAGCAGTACTTC.

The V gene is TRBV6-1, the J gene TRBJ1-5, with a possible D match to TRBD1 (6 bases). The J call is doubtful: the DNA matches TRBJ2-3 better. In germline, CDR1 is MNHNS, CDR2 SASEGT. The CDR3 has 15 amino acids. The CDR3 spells CASSEEMAGVNPQYF. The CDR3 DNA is TGTGCCAGCAGTGAAGAAATGGCAGGGGTAAATCCCCAGTATTTT.

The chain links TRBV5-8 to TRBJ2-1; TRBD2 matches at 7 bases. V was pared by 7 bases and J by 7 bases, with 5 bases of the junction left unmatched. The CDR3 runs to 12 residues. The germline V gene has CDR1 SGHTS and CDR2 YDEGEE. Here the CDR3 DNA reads TGTGCCAGCGTGGTGGGGGGGAATGAGCAGTTCTTC. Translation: CASVVGGNEQFF.

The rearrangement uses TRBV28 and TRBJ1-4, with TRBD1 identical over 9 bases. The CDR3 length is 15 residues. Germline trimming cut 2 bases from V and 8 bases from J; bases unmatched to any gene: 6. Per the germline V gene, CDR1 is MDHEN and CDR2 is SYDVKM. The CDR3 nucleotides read TGTGCCAGCAGTTTAGCGAGGGACAGGGACGAAAAACTGTTTTTT. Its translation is CASSLARDRDEKLFF.

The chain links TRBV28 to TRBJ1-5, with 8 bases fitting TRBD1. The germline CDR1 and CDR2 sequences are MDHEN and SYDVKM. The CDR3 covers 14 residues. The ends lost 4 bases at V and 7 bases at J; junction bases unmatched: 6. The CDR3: CASSSRTGSQPQHF. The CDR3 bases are TGTGCCAGCAGTTCACGGACAGGGAGCCAGCCCCAGCATTTT.

The CDR3 nucleotides read TGTGCCATCAGTGAGTCCTCGGTCCGCTACGAGCAGTACTTC. It is translated as CAISESSVRYEQYF. This chain joins TRBV10-3 and TRBJ2-7, with D unresolved. Germline lookup yields CDR1 ENHRY and CDR2 SYGVKD. The CDR3 has 14 residues. The V and J ends lost 0 bases and 3 bases respectively, with 9 bases between them.

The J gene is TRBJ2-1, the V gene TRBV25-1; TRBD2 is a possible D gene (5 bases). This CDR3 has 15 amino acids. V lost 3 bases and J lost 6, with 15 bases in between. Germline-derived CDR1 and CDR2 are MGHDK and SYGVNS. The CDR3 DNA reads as TGTGCCAGCAGTGACGAGCCGGGAATAGGCAATGAGCAGTTCTTC. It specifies CASSDEPGIGNEQFF. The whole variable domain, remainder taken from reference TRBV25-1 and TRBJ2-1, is EADIYQTPRYLVIGTGKKITLECSQTMGHDKMYWYQQDPGMELHLIHYSYGVNSTEKGDLSSESTVSRIRTEHFPLTLESARPSHTSQYLCASSDEPGIGNEQFFGPGTRLTVL.

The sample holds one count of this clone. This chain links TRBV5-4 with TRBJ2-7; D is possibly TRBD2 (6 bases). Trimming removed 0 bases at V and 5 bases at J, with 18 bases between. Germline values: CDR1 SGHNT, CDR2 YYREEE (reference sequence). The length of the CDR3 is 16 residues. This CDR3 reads CASSLELGGALHEQYF. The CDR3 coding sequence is TGTGCCAGCAGCTTGGAACTTGGCGGGGCCCTACACGAGCAGTACTTC.